The T cell receptor beta chain under discussion was sequenced for a study of CD8 T cells in Susac syndrome. From germline, CDR1 is SSHAT and CDR2 FNYEAQ (reference sequence). This CDR3 is built from 13 residues. Study-wide points: As the study acknowledged, the number of individuals who were part of its TCR sequencing and HLA analysis was relatively small.

With random hexamers, roughly 0.45 to 1 ug RNA was reverse transcribed. Via MiXCR, TCRdb re-called the immunoSEQ multiplex PCR reads, giving one row per CDR3 protein. The sample consists of approximately 190,000 distinct CDR3 sequences, under 95% of them appearing once. This clonotype came up once. What it binds is not known. The germline gene is not matched at one end of the junction; a read error may be the cause. The V and J genes are TRBV7-7 and TRBJ2-2; TRBD2 is a possible D gene (5 bases). This TCR was sampled from a human donor in good health. Sequencing was performed on CD4+ T cells from PBMCs. CDR3 in amino acids: CASSPGVAGELFF. The CDR3 region has the DNA TGTGCTAGCAGCCCCGGGGTGGCCGGGGAGCTGTTTTTT.